The 8 T cell receptor beta chains in this list originate from one sample, sequenced in a study of blood T cells in healthy people across ages. A second about 7 to 12 cycle PCR used barcoded and J-beta primers. Each CDR3 protein is one row after TCRdb ran MiXCR on the 5' RACE reads. Counted here are 650,000 to 800,000 distinct CDR3 sequences, approximately 48% occurring once; the ten biggest clones make up roughly 19%. The sequencing sample was made of blood. The receptor source for this set is a man in his 60s in good health.

The CDR3 here is CASRGQHYEQYF. The DNA for the CDR3 is TGTGCCAGCAGAGGACAGCACTACGAGCAGTACTTC. V gene TRBV28 combines with J gene TRBJ2-7; possible D gene TRBD1, 6 bases. This CDR3 region has 12 residues. CDR1 and CDR2 from the germline V gene are MDHEN and SYDVKM. V shed 6 bases and J shed 3 bases, with 9 bases lying between them.

This chain connects TRBV28 to TRBJ1-5, with unresolved D. The ends were cut back, 6 bases at V and 10 bases at J, with 19 bases in the middle. Germline CDR1 reads MDHEN; CDR2 reads SYDVKM. This CDR3 comprises 14 residues. CDR3 sequence: CASRTVPAISPQHF. Written as DNA, the CDR3 is TGTGCCAGCAGAACAGTCCCCGCAATCAGCCCCCAGCATTTT.

This clonotype was seen a few times. The V call is TRBV12-3 or TRBV12-4, the J call TRBJ2-1, with 10 positions matching TRBD1. V gave up 5 bases and J gave up 8 bases; unmatched junction bases: 9. The CDR3 covers 15 residues. The CDR3 nucleotides are TGTGCCAGCAGTCGTGCCGGGACAGGGGTGTATGAGCAGTTCTTC. It specifies CASSRAGTGVYEQFF.

The rearrangement links TRBV3-1 to TRBJ2-7; the D call may be TRBD1 or TRBD2 (5 bases each). V lost 4 bases to trimming and J lost 4 bases, with 17 bases between them. The CDR3 sequence is 15 residues long. Germline V gene sequence: CDR1 LGHDT, CDR2 YNNKEL (reference sequence). The CDR3 nucleotides are TGTGCCAGCAGCCGAGTTTCAGGGAGTGGTTACGAGCAGTACTTC. Translated, it gives CASSRVSGSGYEQYF.

A few counts support this clonotype. The CDR3 DNA reads as TGCGCCAGCAGCCAAGAATTGGGGCGGGAGACCCAGTACTTC. Amino acids: CASSQELGRETQYF. The J gene is TRBJ2-5, the V gene TRBV4-3, with a weak D call TRBD1 (5 bases). With 0 bases removed from V and 5 bases from J, the gap between germline ends came to 10 bases. Germline V gene lookup returns CDR1 LGHNA and CDR2 YSLEER. This CDR3 is built from 14 residues.

Note on this clonotype: At one of its ends the junction is not consistent with the germline gene, which may arise from a read error. The V gene is TRBV11-3, the J gene TRBJ2-5; possibly TRBD1 for D (6 bases). The DNA end lines up better with TRBJ2-7; the J call may be wrong. Looked up from germline, CDR1 is SGHNT and CDR2 is YENEEA. CDR3 length: 15 residues. The CDR3 DNA follows: TGTGCCAACAGCCTCAGGGGTGTTGATAGATACGAGCAGTACTTC. Protein product: CANSLRGVDRYEQYF.

The chain recombines TRBV12-3 or TRBV12-4 with TRBJ1-1; a possible D gene is TRBD1 (5 bases). Trimming cost V 5 bases and J 3 bases, with 13 bases left between them. The CDR3 sequence is 14 residues long. Written as DNA, the CDR3 is TGTGCCAGCAGTACCACGGGGGAGGACACTGAAGCTTTCTTT. It yields the protein CASSTTGEDTEAFF.

This clonotype has just a few counts. This CDR3 is CASSAGTSGKDTQYF. For the CDR3, the DNA is TGTGCCAGCAGCGCTGGGACTAGCGGGAAAGATACGCAGTATTTT. This chain connects TRBV7-2 to TRBJ2-3; 13 nucleotides agree with TRBD2. Germline CDR1 SGHTA, CDR2 FQGNSA. The CDR3 is 15 residues long. V trimming: 5 bases; J trimming: 5 bases; junction bases outside the gene matches: 4.